The source of this T cell receptor beta chain is a study of Graves' ophthalmopathy and Graves' hyperthyroidism. The authors amplified TCR beta CDR3 regions from RNA transcripts. Following a first-round RT-PCR that used HTBI primers, a second-round multiplex PCR was carried out. TCRdb re-called the multiplex PCR reads with MiXCR, one entry per CDR3 protein. The sample gives about 500,000 distinct CDR3 sequences, around 15% of which show up once; approximately 9.8% is in the top ten. This CDR3 comprises 13 residues. Germline CDR1 reads SEHNR; CDR2 reads FQNEAQ (reference sequence). Trimming removed 8 bases at V and 8 bases at J, with 16 bases between.

The rearrangement links TRBV7-9 to TRBJ1-5; D is uncertain. Source material: blood. The receptor was derived from a woman aged 25-40 years with Graves' ophthalmopathy. In DNA form, the CDR3 reads TGTGCCAGCGGAGGGCCTGGGCGGGAGCCCCAGCATTTT. Translation gives CASGGPGREPQHF. Using reference TRBV7-9 and TRBJ1-5 for the parts outside the CDR3, the full variable domain is DTGVSQNPRHKITKRGQNVTFRCDPISEHNRLYWYRQTLGQGPEFLTYFQNEAQLEKSRLLSDRFSAERPKGSFSTLEIQRTEQGDSAMYLCASGGPGREPQHFGDGTRLSIL.